The next 9 T cell receptor beta chains were all read from a single sample in a study of cytomegalovirus exposure and HLA in healthy donors (dated by TCRdb to about 2017). Receptor amplification or capture employed the immunoSEQ multiplex PCR assay. For the multiplex PCR, a mixture combining 60 forward primers for TCR Vbeta segments and 13 reverse primers for TCR Jbeta segments was used. TCRdb limited this immuneACCESS table to in-frame rearrangements with V and J called. A share of clones is missing; checked studies link under half to unresolved V genes, and the rest is unexplained. A total of about 89,000 clones appear in this sample, around 77% of them only once. More than 3.5% of the sample lies in the top ten. Sequenced: PBMCs. These receptors all come from a man between 25 and 39 years old in good health and CMV-seronegative.

V usage is TRBV28 and J usage is TRBJ2-2; no definite D call. The germline V and J ends were trimmed by 1 base and 3 bases, with 3 bases remaining between them. The CDR3 spans 13 residues. CDR1 MDHEN and CDR2 SYDVKM come from the germline V gene. The CDR3 reads CASSLSDTGELFF. The CDR3 region has the DNA TGTGCCAGCAGTTTATCGGACACCGGGGAGCTGTTTTTT. Full variable domain (outside the CDR3, taken from reference TRBV28 and TRBJ2-2): DVKVTQSSRYLVKRTGEKVFLECVQDMDHENMFWYRQDPGLGLRLIYFSYDVKMKEKGDIPEGYSVSREKKERFSLILESASTNQTSMYLCASSLSDTGELFFGEGSRLTVL.

This clone occurred a few times. The chain employs TRBV11-2 and TRBJ2-7; maybe TRBD1 (6 bases). Germline V CDR1 and CDR2: SGHAT, FQNNGV. V was shortened by 7 bases and J by 2 bases, with 15 bases between the two germline ends. This CDR3 is 14 amino acids long. CDR3 DNA: TGTGCCAGCACAGGTTGGGACACAGCCTACGAGCAGTACTTC. The encoded protein is CASTGWDTAYEQYF.

J is TRBJ2-3 and V is TRBV6-6; D perhaps matches TRBD1 (7 bases). V was pared by 8 bases and J by 1 base, with 16 bases between. This CDR3 contains 15 residues. Per the germline V gene, CDR1 is MNHNY and CDR2 is SVGAGI (reference sequence). The CDR3 DNA is TGTGCCAGCTGGGAGCGCAGGGGGGGCACAGATACGCAGTATTTT. It specifies CASWERRGGTDTQYF.

This clone was seen only a few times. The V and J genes are TRBV7-2 and TRBJ2-3; 8 nucleotides match TRBD1. The CDR3 consists of 15 residues. Germline V gives CDR1 SGHTA, CDR2 FQGNSA. V was pared by 5 bases and J by 0 bases, with 4 bases of the junction left unmatched. The CDR3 loop reads CASSLQGASTDTQYF. The CDR3 DNA sequence: TGTGCCAGCAGCCTCCAGGGGGCTAGCACAGATACGCAGTATTTT.

This clone was seen more than once but under ten times. V is TRBV27 and J is TRBJ1-2, with TRBD1 identical over 9 bases. V gave up 5 bases and J gave up 5 bases; unmatched junction bases: 6. Per germline, CDR1 MNHEY and CDR2 SMNVEV (reference sequence). This CDR3 has 14 amino acids. The CDR3, as DNA: TGTGCCAGCAGTAGGGACAGGGCAAGTTATGGCTACACCTTC. Translation gives CASSRDRASYGYTF.

Worth noting for this clone: Compared with germline, one end of the junction differs, possibly owing to a read error. This chain uses TRBV7-7 with TRBJ2-3, with TRBD2 matching 11 bases. Germline-derived CDR1 and CDR2 are SSHAT and FNYEAQ (reference sequence). This CDR3 is 16 amino acids long. The CDR3 sequence is CASSRIAGGRTDTQYF. CDR3 DNA: TGTGCTAGCAGCCGAATAGCGGGAGGGAGGACAGATACGCAGTATTTT.

This clone has more than one count but fewer than ten. The same CDR3 arises from other DNA sequences in this sample as well. The DNA of the CDR3 is TGTGCCAGCAGCCAAGTCCGGGGCACTGAAGCTTTCTTT. It encodes CASSQVRGTEAFF. V usage is TRBV4-2 and J usage is TRBJ1-1; D gene unclear. The germline CDR1 and CDR2 sequences are LGHNA and YNFKEQ. V lost 1 base to trimming and J lost 4 bases, with 7 bases between them. The CDR3 sequence is 13 residues long.

The chain combines TRBV7-2 with TRBJ2-7; D gene ambiguous. This CDR3 contains 13 residues. In germline, CDR1 is SGHTA, CDR2 FQGNSA. Trimming stripped 0 bases from V and 0 bases from J, with 3 bases between. CDR3 sequence reads: CASSLASSYEQYF. The CDR3 coding sequence is TGTGCCAGCAGCTTAGCGAGCTCCTACGAGCAGTACTTC.

This chain links TRBV6-6 with TRBJ2-7, with D possibly being TRBD2 (7 bases). CDR3 length: 15 amino acids. With 5 bases removed from V and 4 bases from J, the gap between germline ends came to 18 bases. The germline V gene encodes CDR1 MNHNY and CDR2 SVGAGI (reference sequence). This CDR3 reads CASSKTSSGHYEQYF. The DNA of the CDR3 is TGTGCCAGCAGTAAGACTAGCTCGGGACATTACGAGCAGTACTTC.